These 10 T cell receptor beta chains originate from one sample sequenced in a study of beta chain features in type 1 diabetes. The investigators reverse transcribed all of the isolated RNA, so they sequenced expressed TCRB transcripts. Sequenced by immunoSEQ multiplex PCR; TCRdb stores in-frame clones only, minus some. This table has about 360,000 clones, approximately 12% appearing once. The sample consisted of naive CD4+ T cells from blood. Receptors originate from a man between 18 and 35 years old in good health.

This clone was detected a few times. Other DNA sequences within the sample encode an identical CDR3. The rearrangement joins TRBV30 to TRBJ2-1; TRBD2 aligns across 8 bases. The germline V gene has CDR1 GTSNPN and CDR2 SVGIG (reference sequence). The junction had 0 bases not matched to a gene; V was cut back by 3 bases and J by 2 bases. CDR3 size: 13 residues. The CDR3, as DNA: TGTGCCTGGAGCGGGGGGGCCTACAATGAGCAGTTCTTC. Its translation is CAWSGGAYNEQFF.

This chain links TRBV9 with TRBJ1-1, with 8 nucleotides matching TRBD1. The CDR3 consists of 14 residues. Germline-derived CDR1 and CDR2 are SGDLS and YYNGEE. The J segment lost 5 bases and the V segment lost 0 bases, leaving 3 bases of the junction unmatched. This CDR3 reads CASSVVTGGTEAFF. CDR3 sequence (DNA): TGTGCCAGCAGCGTAGTTACAGGGGGGACTGAAGCTTTCTTT.

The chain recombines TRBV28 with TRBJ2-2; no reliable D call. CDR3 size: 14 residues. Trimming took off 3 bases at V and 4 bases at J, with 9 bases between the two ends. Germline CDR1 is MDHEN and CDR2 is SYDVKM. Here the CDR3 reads CASSLVELTGELFF. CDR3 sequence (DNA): TGTGCCAGCAGTTTGGTCGAGCTCACCGGGGAGCTGTTTTTT.

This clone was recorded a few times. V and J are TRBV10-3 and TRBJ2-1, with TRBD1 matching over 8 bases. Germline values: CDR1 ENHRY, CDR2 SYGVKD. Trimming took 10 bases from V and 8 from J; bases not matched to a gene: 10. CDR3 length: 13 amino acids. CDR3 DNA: TGTGCCACAAAACAGGGGGATGGTCATGAGCAGTTCTTC. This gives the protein CATKQGDGHEQFF.

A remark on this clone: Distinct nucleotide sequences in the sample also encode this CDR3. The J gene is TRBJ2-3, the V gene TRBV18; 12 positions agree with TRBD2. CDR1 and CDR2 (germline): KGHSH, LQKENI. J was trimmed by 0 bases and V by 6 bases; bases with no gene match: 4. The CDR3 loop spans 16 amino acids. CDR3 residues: CASSSGTSGSTDTQYF. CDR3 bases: TGTGCCAGCTCGTCGGGGACTAGCGGGAGCACAGATACGCAGTATTTT.

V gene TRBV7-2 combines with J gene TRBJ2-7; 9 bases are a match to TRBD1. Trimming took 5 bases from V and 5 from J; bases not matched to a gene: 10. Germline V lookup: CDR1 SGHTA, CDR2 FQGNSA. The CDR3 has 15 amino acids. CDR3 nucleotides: TGTGCCAGCAGCCCCCGGACAGGGGATGGCAACGAGCAGTACTTC. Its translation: CASSPRTGDGNEQYF.

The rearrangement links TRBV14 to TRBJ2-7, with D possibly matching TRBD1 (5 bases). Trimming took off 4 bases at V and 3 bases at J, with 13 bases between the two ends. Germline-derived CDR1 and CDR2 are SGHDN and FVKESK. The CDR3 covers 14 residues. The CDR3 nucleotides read TGTGCCAGCAGCCGTGGACACTTGCTCTACGAGCAGTACTTC. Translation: CASSRGHLLYEQYF.

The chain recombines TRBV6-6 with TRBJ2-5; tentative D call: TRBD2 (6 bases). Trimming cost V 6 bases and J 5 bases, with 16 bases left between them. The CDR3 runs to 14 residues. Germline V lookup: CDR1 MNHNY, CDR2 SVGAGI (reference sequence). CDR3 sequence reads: CASSSGRGGETQYF. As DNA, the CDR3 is TGTGCCAGCAGCTCAGGACGAGGAGGGGAGACCCAGTACTTC.

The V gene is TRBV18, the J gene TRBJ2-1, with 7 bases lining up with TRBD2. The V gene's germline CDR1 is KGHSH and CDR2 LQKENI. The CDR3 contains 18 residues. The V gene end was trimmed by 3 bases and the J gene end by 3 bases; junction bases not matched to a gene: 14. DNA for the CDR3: TGTGCCAGCTCACCCTTACCGAACGGGCTAGCGGACTACAATGAGCAGTTCTTC. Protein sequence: CASSPLPNGLADYNEQFF. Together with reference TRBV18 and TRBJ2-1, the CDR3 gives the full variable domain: NAGVMQNPRHLVRRRGQEARLRCSPMKGHSHVYWYRQLPEEGLKFMVYLQKENIIDESGMPKERFSAEFPKEGPSILRIQQVVRGDSAAYFCASSPLPNGLADYNEQFFGPGTRLTVL.

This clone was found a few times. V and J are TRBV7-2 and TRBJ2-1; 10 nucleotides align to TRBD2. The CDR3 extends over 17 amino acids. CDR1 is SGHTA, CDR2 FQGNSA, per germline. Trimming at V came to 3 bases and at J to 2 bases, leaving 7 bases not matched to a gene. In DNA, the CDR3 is TGTGCCAGCAGCTTCGCCGCTAGCGGGGGCGCCTACAATGAGCAGTTCTTC. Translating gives CASSFAASGGAYNEQFF.